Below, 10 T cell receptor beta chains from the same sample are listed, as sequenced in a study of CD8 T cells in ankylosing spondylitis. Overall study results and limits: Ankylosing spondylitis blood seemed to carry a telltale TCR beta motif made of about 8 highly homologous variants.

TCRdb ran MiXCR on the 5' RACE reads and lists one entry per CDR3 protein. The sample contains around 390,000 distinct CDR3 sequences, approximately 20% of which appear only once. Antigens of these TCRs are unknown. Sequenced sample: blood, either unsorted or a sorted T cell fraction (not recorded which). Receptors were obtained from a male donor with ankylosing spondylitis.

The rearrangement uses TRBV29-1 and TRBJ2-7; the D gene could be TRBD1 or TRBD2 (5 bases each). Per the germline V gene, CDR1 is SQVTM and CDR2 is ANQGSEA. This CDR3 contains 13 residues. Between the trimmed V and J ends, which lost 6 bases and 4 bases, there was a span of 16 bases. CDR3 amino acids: CSVGDPLGYEQYF. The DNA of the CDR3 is TGCAGCGTGGGGGACCCCCTGGGTTACGAGCAGTACTTC.

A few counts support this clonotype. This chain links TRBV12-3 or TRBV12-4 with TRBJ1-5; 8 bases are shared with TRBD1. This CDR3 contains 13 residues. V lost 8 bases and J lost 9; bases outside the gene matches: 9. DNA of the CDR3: TGTGCCAGCGGGGGACAGGACTCAGGGCCCCAGCATTTT. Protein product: CASGGQDSGPQHF.

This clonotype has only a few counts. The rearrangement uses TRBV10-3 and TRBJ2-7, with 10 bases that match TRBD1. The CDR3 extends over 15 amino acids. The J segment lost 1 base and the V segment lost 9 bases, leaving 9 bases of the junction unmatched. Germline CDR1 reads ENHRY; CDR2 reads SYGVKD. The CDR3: CAIGQGESSSYEQYF. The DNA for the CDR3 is TGTGCCATAGGACAGGGGGAAAGTAGTTCCTACGAGCAGTACTTC.

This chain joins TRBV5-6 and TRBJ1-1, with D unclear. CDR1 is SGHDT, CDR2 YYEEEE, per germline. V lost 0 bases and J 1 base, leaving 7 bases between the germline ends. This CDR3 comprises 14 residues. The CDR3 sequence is CASSLVGRNTEAFF. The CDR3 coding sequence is TGTGCCAGCAGCTTGGTAGGCAGGAACACTGAAGCTTTCTTT.

The CDR3 region is CASGHTGNTIYF. CDR3 sequence (DNA): TGTGCCTCCGGACATACTGGAAACACCATATATTTT. V usage is TRBV3-1 and J usage is TRBJ1-3; D may be TRBD1 (5 bases). The CDR3 length is 12 residues. V dropped 11 bases and J dropped 2 bases, with 10 bases sitting between them. Germline CDR1 LGHDT, CDR2 YNNKEL (reference sequence). The entire variable domain, with the rest obtained from reference TRBV3-1 and TRBJ1-3, is as follows: DTAVSQTPKYLVTQMGNDKSIKCEQNLGHDTMYWYKQDSKKFLKIMFSYNNKELIINETVPNRFSPKSPDKAHLNLHINSLELGDSAVYFCASGHTGNTIYFGEGSWLTVV.

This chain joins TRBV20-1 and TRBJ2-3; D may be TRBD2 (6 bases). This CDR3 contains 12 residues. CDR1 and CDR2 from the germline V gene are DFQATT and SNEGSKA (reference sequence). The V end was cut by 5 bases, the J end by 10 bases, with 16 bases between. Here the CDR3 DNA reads TGCAGTGCTTTCAAAGCGGGTCTTCCGCAGTATTTT. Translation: CSAFKAGLPQYF.

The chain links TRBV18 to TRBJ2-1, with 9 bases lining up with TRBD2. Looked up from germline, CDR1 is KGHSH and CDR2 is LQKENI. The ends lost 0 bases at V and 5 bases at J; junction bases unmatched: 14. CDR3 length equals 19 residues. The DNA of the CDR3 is TGTGCCAGCTCACCACCCCCAGCGGGAGGAGGGTTTTACAACAATGAGCAGTTCTTC. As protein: CASSPPPAGGGFYNNEQFF.

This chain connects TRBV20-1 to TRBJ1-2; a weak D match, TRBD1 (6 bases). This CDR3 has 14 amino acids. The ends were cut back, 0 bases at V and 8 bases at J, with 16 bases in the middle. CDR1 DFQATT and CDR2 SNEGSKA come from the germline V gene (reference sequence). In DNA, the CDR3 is TGCAGTGCTAGAGACCGGCCGGGGGCCGGCGGCTACACCTTC. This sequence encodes CSARDRPGAGGYTF.

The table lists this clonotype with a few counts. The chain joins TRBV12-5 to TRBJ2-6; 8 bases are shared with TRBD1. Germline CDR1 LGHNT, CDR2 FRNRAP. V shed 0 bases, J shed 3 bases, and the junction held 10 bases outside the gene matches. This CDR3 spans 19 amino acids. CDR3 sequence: CASGLVLRGQGGGANVLTF. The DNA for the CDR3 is TGTGCTAGTGGTTTGGTACTTCGCGGACAGGGAGGTGGGGCCAACGTCCTGACTTTC.

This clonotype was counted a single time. This CDR3 reads CASSPQETGSGSPLHF. The CDR3 coding sequence is TGTGCCAGCTCACCCCAAGAAACCGGGTCCGGTTCACCCCTCCACTTT. This chain connects TRBV18 to TRBJ1-6; no clear D. Looked up from germline, CDR1 is KGHSH and CDR2 is LQKENI. The CDR3 runs 16 residues. The V end lost 3 bases, the J end lost 9 bases, and 18 bases lay between the germline ends.